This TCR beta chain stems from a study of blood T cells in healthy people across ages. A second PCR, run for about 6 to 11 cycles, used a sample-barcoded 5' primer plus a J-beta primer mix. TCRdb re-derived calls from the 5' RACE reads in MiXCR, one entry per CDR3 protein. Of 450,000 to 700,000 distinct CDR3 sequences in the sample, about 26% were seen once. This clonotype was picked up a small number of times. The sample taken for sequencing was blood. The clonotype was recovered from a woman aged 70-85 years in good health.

The CDR3 DNA sequence: TGCAGTGCTACCTTGACTAGCGGGGGGCCGCCCGATGAGCAGTTCTTC. Protein: CSATLTSGGPPDEQFF. The chain recombines TRBV20-1 with TRBJ2-1, with TRBD2 matching over 13 bases. J lost 8 bases, V lost 4 bases, and 11 bases had no gene match. Germline CDR1 reads DFQATT; CDR2 reads SNEGSKA (reference sequence). The CDR3 extends over 16 amino acids.